This is a list of T cell receptor beta chains from one sample in a study of T cells expressing NK-cell markers. For each CDR3 protein, TCRdb gives one entry from its re-call of the 5' RACE reads, without DNA. Recorded for this sample: a few hundred thousand distinct CDR3 sequences. Input material: blood T cells: a sorted CD56 or NKG2C T cell subset, CD4+ or CD8+ T cells, or bulk PBMC T cells (not recorded which). All receptors come from a man aged 18 to 30 in good health. The CDR3 runs from the conserved cysteine through the conserved F or W. The order of the fields is J gene, V gene, CDR3 protein.

>TRBJ2-1|TRBV20-1
CSATLAGRLNEQFF
>TRBJ2-2|TRBV27
CASSFSGLTGELFF
>TRBJ2-7|TRBV20-1
CRGERGSGEQYF
>TRBJ2-6|TRBV20-1
CSASQGLYSGANVLTF
>TRBJ2-3|TRBV2
CASRQVVATDTQYF
>TRBJ2-1|TRBV6-4
CASSDIQGDEQFF
>TRBJ1-1|TRBV9
CASSVSWASNTEAFF
>TRBJ1-1|TRBV10-3
CAISESSTALEAFF
>TRBJ2-7|TRBV7-2
CASSLVQGGVHEQYF
>TRBJ2-3|TRBV20-1
CSASDNGVTDTQYF
>TRBJ2-3|TRBV4-2
CASSQERAGSTDTQYF